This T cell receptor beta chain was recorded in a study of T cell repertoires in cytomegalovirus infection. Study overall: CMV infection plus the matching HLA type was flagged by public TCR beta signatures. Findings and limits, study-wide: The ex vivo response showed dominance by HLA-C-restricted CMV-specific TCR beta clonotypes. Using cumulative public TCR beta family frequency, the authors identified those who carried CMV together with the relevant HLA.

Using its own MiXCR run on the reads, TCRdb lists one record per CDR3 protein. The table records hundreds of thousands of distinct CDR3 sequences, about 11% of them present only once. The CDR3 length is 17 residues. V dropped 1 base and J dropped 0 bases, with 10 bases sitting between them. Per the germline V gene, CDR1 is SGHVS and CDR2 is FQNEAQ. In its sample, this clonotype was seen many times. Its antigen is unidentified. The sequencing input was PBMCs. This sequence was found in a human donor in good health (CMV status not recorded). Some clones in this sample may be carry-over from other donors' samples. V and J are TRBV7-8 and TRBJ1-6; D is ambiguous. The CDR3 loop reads CASSLDPRSSYNSPLHF. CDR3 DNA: TGTGCCAGCAGCTTAGATCCCAGGAGCTCCTATAATTCACCCCTCCACTTT.